The clone carrying this TCR beta chain was found once. The record originates from a study of T cell changes during pregnancy in multiple sclerosis. Sequencing was performed with immunoSEQ multiplex PCR; in TCRdb, only in-frame clones are kept and a portion is missing. The sample shows some 31,000 clones, around 89% of them seen only once. The sequence derives from a female donor with multiple sclerosis, enrolled in a pregnancy study. Sequencing was performed on CD8+ T cells from peripheral blood mononuclear cells, taken in the third trimester of pregnancy.

The CDR3 is CASSLAWQGNQPQHF. CDR3 bases: TGTGCCAGCAGCTTAGCGTGGCAGGGGAATCAGCCCCAGCATTTT. The chain carries TRBV7-2 and TRBJ1-5; TRBD1 is a possible D gene (6 bases). CDR3 length: 15 amino acids. Per the germline V gene, CDR1 is SGHTA and CDR2 is FQGNSA. Between the trimmed V and J ends, which lost 0 bases and 4 bases, there was a span of 10 bases.